This T cell receptor beta chain appears in the sequencing data of a study of T cells in Graves' hyperthyroidism and ophthalmopathy. For the study at large: Peripheral blood was taken when the disease was first diagnosed, before any treatment began. Overall study results and limits: The model anticipated ophthalmopathy a median about six months pre-onset.

Researchers took RNA transcripts and amplified the TCR beta CDR3 regions from them. RT-PCR in the first round (using the HTBI primer set) targeted the TCR CDR3. From the multiplex PCR reads, TCRdb called clonotypes with MiXCR, one entry per CDR3 protein. The data hold about 500,000 distinct CDR3 sequences, with over 15% observed a single time. This clonotype was counted between two and nine times. The target antigen is unknown. Germline assignment: CDR1 SEHNR and CDR2 FQNEAQ (reference sequence). Deletions cut 4 bases from V and 0 bases from J, with 9 bases between. This CDR3 comprises 14 residues. Every diagnosis used clinical symptoms, serum thyroxine and TRAb, thyroid ultrasound and orbital computed tomography.

The genes are TRBV7-9 and TRBJ2-5; D is uncertain. The receptor comes from a woman aged 18-29 years with Graves' ophthalmopathy. Input material: blood. The chain's CDR3 is CASSSTYNQETQYF. CDR3 sequence (DNA): TGTGCCAGCAGCTCCACATATAACCAAGAGACCCAGTACTTC.